This T cell receptor beta chain was sequenced for a study of blood T cells in healthy people across ages. The CDR3 sequence is 12 residues long. The V and J ends lost 3 bases and 9 bases respectively, with 6 bases between them. CDR1 and CDR2 (germline): LGHNT, FRNRAP. Combining a sample-barcoded 5' primer with a J-beta primer mix, a second PCR ran for roughly 7 to 11 cycles. TCRdb processed the 5' RACE reads anew with MiXCR; each CDR3 protein has one entry. The data contain under 2 million distinct CDR3 sequences, about 31% of them singletons. Sequenced input: blood. This clonotype was sampled from a woman in her twenties or thirties in good health. The gene calls are TRBV12-5 and TRBJ1-6, with D unresolved. CDR3 in amino acids: CASGFDSSPLHF. The CDR3 region has the DNA TGTGCTAGTGGTTTCGATTCTTCACCCCTCCACTTT.